The source of this T cell receptor beta chain is a study of cytomegalovirus exposure and HLA in healthy donors. V dropped 3 bases and J dropped 1; count of bases not matched to a gene: 2. Germline CDR1 reads LNHDA; CDR2 reads SQIVND (reference sequence). This CDR3 contains 16 residues. 13 Jbeta primers and 60 Vbeta primers were used for the PCR. The method was immunoSEQ multiplex PCR; TCRdb's version includes in-frame clones alone and lacks a portion of them. The repertoire holds about 170,000 clones, with around 74% as singletons. What was sequenced was PBMCs. V gene TRBV19 combines with J gene TRBJ2-2; TRBD1 matches at 10 bases. This TCR was recovered from a female donor in good health and CMV-seronegative. This chain's CDR3 is CASSMGTGVNTGELFF. The CDR3 coding sequence is TGTGCCAGTAGTATGGGGACAGGGGTGAACACCGGGGAGCTGTTTTTT.